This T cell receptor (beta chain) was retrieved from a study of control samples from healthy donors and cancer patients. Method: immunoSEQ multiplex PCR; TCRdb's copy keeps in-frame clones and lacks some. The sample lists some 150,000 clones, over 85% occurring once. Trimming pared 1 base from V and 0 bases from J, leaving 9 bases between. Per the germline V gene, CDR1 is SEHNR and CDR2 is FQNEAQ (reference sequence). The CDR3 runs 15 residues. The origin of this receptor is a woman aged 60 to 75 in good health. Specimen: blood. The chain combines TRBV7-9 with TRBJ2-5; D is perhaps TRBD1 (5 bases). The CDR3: CASSLGYRYQETQYF. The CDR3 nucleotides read TGTGCCAGCAGCTTAGGGTACAGGTACCAAGAGACCCAGTACTTC.